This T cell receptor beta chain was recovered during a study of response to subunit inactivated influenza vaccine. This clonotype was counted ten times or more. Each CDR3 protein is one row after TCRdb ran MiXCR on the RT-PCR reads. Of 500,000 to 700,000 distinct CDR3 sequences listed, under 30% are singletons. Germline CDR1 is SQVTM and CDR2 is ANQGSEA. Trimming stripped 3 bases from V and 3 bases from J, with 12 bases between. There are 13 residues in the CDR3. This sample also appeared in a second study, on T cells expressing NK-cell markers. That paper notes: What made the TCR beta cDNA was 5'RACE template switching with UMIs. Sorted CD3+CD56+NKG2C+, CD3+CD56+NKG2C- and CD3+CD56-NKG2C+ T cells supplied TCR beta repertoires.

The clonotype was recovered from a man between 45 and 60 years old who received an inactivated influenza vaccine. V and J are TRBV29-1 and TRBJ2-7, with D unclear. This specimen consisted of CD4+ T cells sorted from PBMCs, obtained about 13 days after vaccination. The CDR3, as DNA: TGCAGCGTTGACCCACCGGACGGCTACGAGCAGTACTTC. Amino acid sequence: CSVDPPDGYEQYF.